The entry that follows covers one T cell receptor (beta chain) sequence. TCRdb independently ran MiXCR on the 5' RACE reads; one entry per CDR3 protein. The data show some 59,000 distinct CDR3 sequences, around 9.3% seen once. V was shortened by 7 bases and J by 8 bases, with 17 bases between the two germline ends. The CDR3 contains 13 residues. CDR1 and CDR2 from the germline V gene are SNHLY and FYNNEI. This sample was included in a study of early T cells in non-severe SARS-CoV-2 infection. The receptor was derived from an adult who was a healthcare worker with PCR-confirmed SARS-CoV-2 infection or an uninfected control (not recorded which). Specimen: whole blood. The rearrangement uses TRBV2 and TRBJ1-2; possibly TRBD1 for D (6 bases). Written as DNA, the CDR3 is TGTGCCAGCATCGAGCCGGGACACGGCGGCTACACCTTC. Translation: CASIEPGHGGYTF. Using reference TRBV2 and TRBJ1-2 for the parts outside the CDR3, the full variable domain is EPEVTQTPSHQVTQMGQEVILRCVPISNHLYFYWYRQILGQKVEFLVSFYNNEISEKSEIFDDQFSVERPDGSNFTLKIRSTKLEDSAMYFCASIEPGHGGYTFGSGTRLTVV.